These 10 T cell receptor beta chains were sequenced from one sample in a study of cytomegalovirus exposure and HLA in healthy donors. The PCR was carried out with 60 Vbeta primers and 13 Jbeta primers. The repertoire was sequenced with immunoSEQ multiplex PCR; TCRdb's copy has only in-frame clones and lacks some. The sample holds nearly 110,000 clones, 65% to 75% seen once. Sequenced: PBMCs. These receptor sequences come from a female donor in good health and CMV-seronegative.

A few counts support this clone. In DNA, the CDR3 is TGTGCCAGTCTTCTGGACAGGGGGCGCAGAAACACCATATATTTT. Its protein is CASLLDRGRRNTIYF. This chain links TRBV2 with TRBJ1-3; 11 nucleotides agree with TRBD1. From germline, CDR1 is SNHLY and CDR2 FYNNEI. J lost 5 bases, V lost 9 bases, and 9 bases had no gene match. This CDR3 is 15 amino acids long. Based on the CDR3 plus reference TRBV2 and TRBJ1-3, the full variable domain is EPEVTQTPSHQVTQMGQEVILRCVPISNHLYFYWYRQILGQKVEFLVSFYNNEISEKSEIFDDQFSVERPDGSNFTLKIRSTKLEDSAMYFCASLLDRGRRNTIYFGEGSWLTVV.

The gene calls are TRBV19 and TRBJ2-7, with 7 bases matching TRBD1. The CDR3 has 14 residues. J gave up 11 bases and V 10 bases, and 20 bases lay outside the gene matches. The V gene's germline CDR1 is LNHDA and CDR2 SQIVND (reference sequence). The CDR3 is CATSESRDRPPEYF. The CDR3 DNA reads as TGTGCCACGTCTGAGAGCCGGGACAGACCTCCGGAGTACTTC.

The chain combines TRBV7-9 with TRBJ2-2, with D perhaps matching TRBD2 (7 bases). Germline lookup yields CDR1 SEHNR and CDR2 FQNEAQ (reference sequence). V was pared by 1 base and J by 7 bases, with 13 bases between. The CDR3 spans 15 residues. The DNA for the CDR3 is TGTGCCAGCAGCTTAGAAAGGGGAGGGGGCGGGGAGCTGTTTTTT. Encoded protein: CASSLERGGGGELFF.

The chain has TRBV19 and TRBJ1-5, with D perhaps TRBD1 (5 bases). In germline, CDR1 is LNHDA, CDR2 SQIVND (reference sequence). Trimming left V 8 bases short and J 5 bases short, with 13 bases between. CDR3 length equals 13 residues. The CDR3 DNA reads TGTGCCAGTCGTCCTAGGGGTTATCAGCCCCAGCATTTT. Amino acid sequence: CASRPRGYQPQHF. The full variable domain, in which reference TRBV19 and TRBJ1-5 provide the parts outside the CDR3, is DGGITQSPKYLFRKEGQNVTLSCEQNLNHDAMYWYRQDPGQGLRLIYYSQIVNDFQKGDIAEGYSVSREKKESFPLTVTSAQKNPTAFYLCASRPRGYQPQHFGDGTRLSIL.

V gene TRBV10-1 combines with J gene TRBJ2-7, with 11 positions matching TRBD2. This CDR3 is built from 16 residues. In germline, CDR1 is WNHNN, CDR2 SYGVQD (reference sequence). Losses at the gene ends were 0 bases for V and 7 bases for J; bases not matched to a gene: 8. CDR3 loop: CASSESVAGGLGEQYF. The CDR3 DNA reads as TGCGCCAGCAGTGAGTCCGTAGCGGGAGGGCTTGGGGAGCAGTACTTC.

This chain connects TRBV19 to TRBJ1-1, with 10 bases aligning to TRBD1. V was pared by 6 bases and J by 2 bases, with 9 bases of the junction left unmatched. CDR3 length: 16 amino acids. Germline V lookup: CDR1 LNHDA, CDR2 SQIVND (reference sequence). This CDR3 is CASRSGTGALNTEAFF. Written as DNA, the CDR3 is TGTGCCAGTAGATCCGGGACAGGGGCACTCAACACTGAAGCTTTCTTT.

The rearrangement links TRBV5-8 to TRBJ2-1; 9 bases are shared with TRBD1. Germline V gene sequence: CDR1 SGHTS, CDR2 YDEGEE. The trim removed 5 bases at V and 6 bases at J, leaving 3 bases unmatched. CDR3 size: 13 residues. CDR3 in DNA: TGTGCCAGCAGAACGACAGGGGGCAATGAGCAGTTCTTC. Its translation: CASRTTGGNEQFF. Supplemented by reference TRBV5-8 and TRBJ2-1, the full variable domain reads EAGVTQSPTHLIKTRGQQATLRCSPISGHTSVYWYQQALGLGLQFLLWYDEGEERNRGNFPPRFSGRQFPNYSSELNVNALELEDSALYLCASRTTGGNEQFFGPGTRLTVL.

This sequence joins TRBV6-1 and TRBJ1-5; D may be TRBD1 (6 bases). Trimming pared 6 bases from V and 4 bases from J, leaving 7 bases between. Germline V gives CDR1 MNHNS, CDR2 SASEGT. This CDR3 region has 12 residues. The CDR3 nucleotides are TGTGCCAGCAGACAGGGAAATCAGCCCCAGCATTTT. Encoded protein: CASRQGNQPQHF.

The chain recombines TRBV4-3 with TRBJ2-1; 9 positions agree with TRBD2. The germline CDR1 and CDR2 sequences are LGHNA and YSLEER. This CDR3 is built from 18 residues. V dropped 4 bases and J dropped 6; count of bases not matched to a gene: 16. The CDR3 reads CASSLFLFSGSKGNEQFF. CDR3 sequence (DNA): TGCGCCAGCAGCCTCTTCCTCTTTAGCGGGAGTAAAGGCAATGAGCAGTTCTTC.

There are a few counts of this clone. This sequence joins TRBV7-9 and TRBJ1-1, with 7 bases fitting TRBD1. The CDR3 is 13 amino acids. CDR1 and CDR2 (germline): SEHNR, FQNEAQ (reference sequence). V lost 2 bases, J lost 4 bases, and 1 base stayed unmatched. CDR3 DNA sequence: TGTGCCAGCAGCTTATCAGGGGGCACTGAAGCTTTCTTT. It is translated as CASSLSGGTEAFF.